Below, 7 T cell receptor beta chains from the same sample are listed, as sequenced in a study of T cell responses to AZD1222 COVID-19 vaccine. Only in-frame clones appear in the TCRdb table, and some are missing; sequencing was by immunoSEQ multiplex PCR. The top ten hold approximately 0.5% of the sample, which has about 180,000 clones, just over 85% seen once. The source material was peripheral blood, sampled on day 0 of AZD1222 vaccination. The receptors here all came from an adult in good health.

The rearrangement uses TRBV28 and TRBJ1-2; D is unresolved. Germline CDR1 reads MDHEN; CDR2 reads SYDVKM. Trimming cost V 3 bases and J 3 bases, with 8 bases left between them. The CDR3 loop spans 13 amino acids. The CDR3 DNA reads TGTGCCAGCAGTTTCTCGGCAGACTATGGCTACACCTTC. This gives the protein CASSFSADYGYTF.

The rearrangement uses TRBV12-5 and TRBJ2-7; D is perhaps TRBD2 (5 bases). This CDR3 is 15 amino acids long. With 2 bases removed from V and 3 bases from J, the gap between germline ends came to 14 bases. Germline V lookup: CDR1 LGHNT, CDR2 FRNRAP. CDR3 coding DNA: TGTGCTAGTGGTTTGTCGCCGGGGTCCCACTACGAGCAGTACTTC. The encoded protein is CASGLSPGSHYEQYF.

A note on this clone: This same CDR3 is encoded by further DNA sequences in the sample. The chain recombines TRBV9 with TRBJ2-7; 14 nucleotides match TRBD2. Germline V gives CDR1 SGDLS, CDR2 YYNGEE. Losses at the gene ends were 4 bases for V and 1 base for J; bases not matched to a gene: 4. The CDR3 runs 16 residues. This chain's CDR3 is CASSSGLAGGSYEQYF. In nucleotides, the CDR3 is TGTGCCAGCAGCTCCGGACTAGCGGGAGGATCCTACGAGCAGTACTTC. Based on the CDR3 plus reference TRBV9 and TRBJ2-7, the full variable domain is DSGVTQTPKHLITATGQRVTLRCSPRSGDLSVYWYQQSLDQGLQFLIQYYNGEERAKGNILERFSAQQFPDLHSELNLSSLELGDSALYFCASSSGLAGGSYEQYFGPGTRLTVT.

This rearrangement joins TRBV27 to TRBJ2-7; TRBD2 agrees at 7 bases. J was trimmed by 3 bases and V by 2 bases; bases with no gene match: 1. Germline CDR1 MNHEY, CDR2 SMNVEV (reference sequence). This CDR3 spans 13 amino acids. The CDR3 here is CASSLASGYEQYF. Here the CDR3 DNA reads TGTGCCAGCAGTTTAGCTAGCGGCTACGAGCAGTACTTC.

This clone appeared once. The rearrangement uses TRBV5-1 and TRBJ2-2, with D unresolved. Germline CDR1 and CDR2: SGHRS and YFSETQ. V was clipped by 2 bases and J by 2 bases, with 4 bases between them. This CDR3 region has 13 residues. The CDR3 DNA sequence: TGCGCCAGCAGCTTAAAAAACACCGGGGAGCTGTTTTTT. It yields the protein CASSLKNTGELFF.

The chain couples TRBV28 to TRBJ2-5, with no clear D. Germline V CDR1 and CDR2: MDHEN, SYDVKM. V lost 2 bases to trimming and J lost 5 bases, with 15 bases between them. The CDR3 is 15 residues long. The chain's CDR3 is CASSLGRSIGETQYF. The DNA of the CDR3 is TGTGCCAGCAGTTTAGGGCGATCAATCGGGGAGACCCAGTACTTC.

This CDR3 reads CASSPALGGGTEAFF. The CDR3, as DNA: TGTGCCAGCAGCCCAGCTCTCGGGGGAGGAACTGAAGCTTTCTTT. The rearrangement links TRBV3-1 (or the pseudogene TRBV3-2) to TRBJ1-1; D is possibly TRBD1 (5 bases). The length of the CDR3 is 15 residues. Germline CDR1 LGHDT, CDR2 YNNKEL (reference sequence). The germline V and J ends were trimmed by 4 bases and 5 bases, with 17 bases remaining between them.